This section outlines one T cell receptor beta chain sequence together with its context. Its antigen is unknown. Donors sampled were nominally healthy, though unrecorded immune exposures were likely. The data derive from a study of cytomegalovirus exposure and HLA in healthy donors. This CDR3 contains 14 residues. Germline assignment: CDR1 MNHEY and CDR2 SVGAGI. V lost 4 bases, J lost 2 bases, and 1 base stayed unmatched. This PCR relied on a set of 60 Vbeta primers and 13 Jbeta primers. The assay was immunoSEQ multiplex PCR, and TCRdb's table has in-frame clones only and misses some. Of about 190,000 clones in the sample, approximately 78% were seen once. General study findings and limits: Cytomegalovirus status, reportedly, was diagnosed with high specificity and sensitivity by the classifier. There were reportedly fewer N-insertions in an Asian-associated ancestry cluster than the approximately 640-donor mean, in a later analysis.

The sequence came from a woman between 18 and 29 years old in good health and CMV-seronegative. Material for sequencing was PBMCs. This chain joins TRBV6-5 and TRBJ1-4; 7 nucleotides match TRBD1. CDR3 DNA sequence: TGTGCCAGCAGTTGGGACAGTACTAATGAAAAACTGTTTTTT. Protein sequence: CASSWDSTNEKLFF.